The following is a TCR beta chain sequence with its context. The table came from immunoSEQ multiplex PCR; TCRdb's copy has only in-frame clones and leaves some out. The repertoire includes fewer than 700,000 clones, about 89% of them detected once, and 7.8% sits in the top ten. This record comes from a study of blood T cell repertoires in COVID-19. V gave up 3 bases and J gave up 8 bases; unmatched junction bases: 5. Germline loops: CDR1 SGHNT, CDR2 YYREEE (reference sequence). This CDR3 is 13 amino acids long. The chain combines TRBV5-4 with TRBJ1-2, with 9 bases fitting TRBD1. This TCR derives from a woman aged 45 to 65 with COVID-19, enrolled during active disease. The sequenced sample consisted of peripheral blood. This CDR3 reads CASSWTGAGGYTF. CDR3 sequence (DNA): TGTGCCAGCAGCTGGACAGGGGCGGGCGGCTACACCTTC.